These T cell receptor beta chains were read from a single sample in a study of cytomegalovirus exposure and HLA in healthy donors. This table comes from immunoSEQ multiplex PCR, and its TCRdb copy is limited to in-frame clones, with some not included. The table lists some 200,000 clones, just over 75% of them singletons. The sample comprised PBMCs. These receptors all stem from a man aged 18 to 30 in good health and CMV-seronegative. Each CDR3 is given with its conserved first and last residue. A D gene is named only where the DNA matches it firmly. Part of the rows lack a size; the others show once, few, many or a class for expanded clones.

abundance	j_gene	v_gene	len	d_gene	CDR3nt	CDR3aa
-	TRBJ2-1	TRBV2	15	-	TGTGCCAGCAGTGAGGGGCAGGGCCCTCGCAATGAGCAGTTCTTC	CASSEGQGPRNEQFF
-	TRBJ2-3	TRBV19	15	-	TGTGCCAGTAGTTTACTATTTTCAGGGAAAGATACGCAGTATTTT	CASSLLFSGKDTQYF
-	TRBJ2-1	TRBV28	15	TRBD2	TGTGCCAGCAGTTCCCTAGCGGGGCTAGTAAAGGGGCAGTTCTTC	CASSSLAGLVKGQFF
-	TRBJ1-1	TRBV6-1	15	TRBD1	TGTGCCAGCAGTCTCCGGGACAGGGGATTCACTGAAGCTTTCTTT	CASSLRDRGFTEAFF
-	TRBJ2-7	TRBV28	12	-	TGTGCCAGTTCGACTAGGATGGGCGAGCAGTACTTC	CASSTRMGEQYF
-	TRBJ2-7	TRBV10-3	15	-	TGTGCCATCAGTGTCGACTCCCCAGCCAACTACGAGCAGTACTTC	CAISVDSPANYEQYF
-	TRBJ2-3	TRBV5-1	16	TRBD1	TGCGCCAGCAGCACATCACCCGGGACAGGGGTAGATACGCAGTATTTT	CASSTSPGTGVDTQYF
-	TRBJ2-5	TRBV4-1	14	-	TGCGCCAGCAGCCAAGAACACAGGGAAGAGACCCAGTACTTC	CASSQEHREETQYF
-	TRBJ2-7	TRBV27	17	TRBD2	TGTGCCAGCAAAGAGACTAGCGGGAGAAGGGGCTCCTACGAGCAGTACTTC	CASKETSGRRGSYEQYF
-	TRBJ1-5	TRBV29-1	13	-	TGCAGCGTCACAGGGTCGGATAGTCAGCCCCAGCATTTT	CSVTGSDSQPQHF
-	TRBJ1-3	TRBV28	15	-	TGTGCCAGCAGTTCGCCCTCGGCGGCCAAAAACACCATATATTTT	CASSSPSAAKNTIYF
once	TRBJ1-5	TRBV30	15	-	TGTGCCTGGAGCCGGCGGCTTTTGGGCAATCAGCCCCAGCATTTT	CAWSRRLLGNQPQHF
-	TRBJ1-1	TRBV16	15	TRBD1	TGTGCCAGCAGCCAAGGGGACAGCATGAACACTGAAGCTTTCTTT	CASSQGDSMNTEAFF
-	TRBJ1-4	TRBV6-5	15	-	TGTGCCAGCAGCCCTACAGGGAACGCTAATGAAAAACTGTTTTTT	CASSPTGNANEKLFF
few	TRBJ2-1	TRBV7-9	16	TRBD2	TGTGCCAGCAGCTTTTTAGCGGGAGTCTCCCGCAATGAGCAGTTCTTC	CASSFLAGVSRNEQFF
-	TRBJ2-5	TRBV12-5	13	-	TGTGCTAGTGCCCTGGGACTGCAAGAGACCCAGTACTTC	CASALGLQETQYF
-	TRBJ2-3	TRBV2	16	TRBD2	TGTGCCAGCAGTGAGGCTAGCGGGTGGATCACAGATACGCAGTATTTT	CASSEASGWITDTQYF
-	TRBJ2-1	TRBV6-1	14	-	TGTGCCAGCAGCCCCGCGTGGGGCCACAATGAGCAGTTCTTC	CASSPAWGHNEQFF
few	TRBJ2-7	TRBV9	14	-	TGTGCCAGCAGCGTCGGCGGGTTGGACTACGAGCAGTACTTC	CASSVGGLDYEQYF
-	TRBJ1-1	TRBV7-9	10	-	TGTTCCATATTGAAAGAGAAAGCTTTCTTT	CSILKEKAFF
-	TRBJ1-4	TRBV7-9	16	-	TGTGCCAGCAGCTTAAAAGCGGGGAGCCTTAATGAAAAACTGTTTTTT	CASSLKAGSLNEKLFF
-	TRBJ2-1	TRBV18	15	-	TGTGCCAGCTCACCCCGGGGAAGCTCCTACAATGAGCAGTTCTTC	CASSPRGSSYNEQFF
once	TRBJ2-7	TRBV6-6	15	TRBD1	TGTGCCAGCAGGTTGGACGCGACAGGGGTTTCCGAGCAGTACTTC	CASRLDATGVSEQYF
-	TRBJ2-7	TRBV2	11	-	TGTGCCAGCAGTGTCCAGTACGAGCAGTACTTC	CASSVQYEQYF
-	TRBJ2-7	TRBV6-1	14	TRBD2	TGTGCCAGCAGACAACTAGCGGGAGTTGCCGAGCAGTACTTC	CASRQLAGVAEQYF
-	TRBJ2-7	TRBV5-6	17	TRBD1	TGTGCCAGCAGCTCCGGTTATATACAGGGGTCACCCTACGAGCAGTACTTC	CASSSGYIQGSPYEQYF
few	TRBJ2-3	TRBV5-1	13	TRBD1	TGCGCCAGCAGACAGGGGGCGGAAGATACGCAGTATTTT	CASRQGAEDTQYF